These T cell receptor beta chains were read from a single sample in a study of TIL therapy for anti-PD-1-resistant metastatic lung cancer. Sequencing was performed with immunoSEQ multiplex PCR; in TCRdb, only in-frame clones are kept and a portion is missing. The sample lists tens of thousands of clones, about 80% occurring once. The sample consisted of blood, taken at baseline. All receptors derive from a woman between 25 and 80 years old with non-small cell lung cancer. Both conserved end residues are part of each CDR3. D genes are given only for firm matches. Rows may omit the clone size; those that give it use once, few, many or a size class.

v_gene: TRBV2; abundance: .; j_gene: TRBJ1-5; d_gene: .; CDR3nt: TGTGCCAGCAGCCCCATTACTACAGGCTACAATCAGCCCCAGCATTTT; CDR3aa: CASSPITTGYNQPQHF
v_gene: TRBV7-2; abundance: .; j_gene: TRBJ1-4; d_gene: TRBD1; CDR3nt: TGTGCCAGCAGCACGGACAGGGCCGAAAAACTGTTTTTT; CDR3aa: CASSTDRAEKLFF
v_gene: TRBV12-5; abundance: .; j_gene: TRBJ1-2; d_gene: .; CDR3nt: TGTGCTAGTGACCGAGGGGGGGCTGGCAGCGACTATGGCTACACCTTC; CDR3aa: CASDRGGAGSDYGYTF
v_gene: TRBV6-1; abundance: .; j_gene: TRBJ2-1; d_gene: .; CDR3nt: TGTGCCAGCAGTTCTCCCCCCAGGCAGTTCTTC; CDR3aa: CASSSPPRQFF
v_gene: TRBV2; abundance: few; j_gene: TRBJ2-1; d_gene: .; CDR3nt: TGTGCCAGCAGTGAAGATTCTGCGCTGAGCTCCTACAATGAGCAGTTCTTC; CDR3aa: CASSEDSALSSYNEQFF
v_gene: TRBV5-4; abundance: few; j_gene: TRBJ2-2; d_gene: TRBD1; CDR3nt: TGTGCCAGCAGTCAGGACAGGGGGACCGGGGAGCTGTTTTTT; CDR3aa: CASSQDRGTGELFF
v_gene: TRBV21-1; abundance: .; j_gene: TRBJ2-7; d_gene: .; CDR3nt: TGTGCCAGCAGCAAAGGGGGGGAGAAAGACTACGAGCAGTACTTC; CDR3aa: CASSKGGEKDYEQYF
v_gene: TRBV5-1; abundance: .; j_gene: TRBJ1-1; d_gene: TRBD1; CDR3nt: TGCGCCAGCAGCGCATCCGACAACAGGGGACCAGCTTTCTTT; CDR3aa: CASSASDNRGPAFF
v_gene: TRBV7-9; abundance: .; j_gene: TRBJ1-1; d_gene: .; CDR3nt: TGTGCCAGCAGCCCACGGACGGAAGCGGACACTGAAGCTTTCTTT; CDR3aa: CASSPRTEADTEAFF
v_gene: TRBV11-2; abundance: .; j_gene: TRBJ2-1; d_gene: TRBD2; CDR3nt: TGTGCCAGCAGCAAGGGACTAGCGCAAGACAATGAGCAGTTCTTC; CDR3aa: CASSKGLAQDNEQFF
v_gene: TRBV11-3; abundance: .; j_gene: TRBJ2-5; d_gene: TRBD1; CDR3nt: TGTGCCAGCAGCCCTCGGGGCACAGGGGGAGAGACCCAGTACTTC; CDR3aa: CASSPRGTGGETQYF
v_gene: TRBV5-1; abundance: .; j_gene: TRBJ2-3; d_gene: .; CDR3nt: TGCGCCAGCAGCTTGATCCCCGGGAGTACCACAGATACGCAGTATTTT; CDR3aa: CASSLIPGSTTDTQYF
v_gene: TRBV5-1; abundance: .; j_gene: TRBJ1-1; d_gene: .; CDR3nt: TGCGCCAGCAGCTTCAACGGGGGCGCATTCACTGAAGCTTTCTTT; CDR3aa: CASSFNGGAFTEAFF
v_gene: TRBV7-8; abundance: once; j_gene: TRBJ1-5; d_gene: TRBD1; CDR3nt: TGTGCCAGCAGCTCGACAGGGGAAGAGGATCAGCCCCAGCATTTT; CDR3aa: CASSSTGEEDQPQHF
v_gene: TRBV19; abundance: .; j_gene: TRBJ1-3; d_gene: TRBD1; CDR3nt: TGTGCCAGTAGTAGAGGGGGCCCTGGAAACACCATATATTTT; CDR3aa: CASSRGGPGNTIYF
v_gene: TRBV11-2; abundance: .; j_gene: TRBJ2-1; d_gene: .; CDR3nt: TGTGCCAGCAGCCTGAAAAGCTCCTACAATGAGCAGTTCTTC; CDR3aa: CASSLKSSYNEQFF
v_gene: TRBV27; abundance: .; j_gene: TRBJ2-7; d_gene: .; CDR3nt: TGTGCCAGCGGGTCCCGCAGGGAAAGGGAGTCCTACGAGCAGTACTTC; CDR3aa: CASGSRRERESYEQYF
v_gene: TRBV7-7; abundance: few; j_gene: TRBJ2-5; d_gene: TRBD1; CDR3nt: TGTGCCAGCAGCTTCGTGACAGGGGGCTTGGAGACCCAGTACTTC; CDR3aa: CASSFVTGGLETQYF
v_gene: TRBV11-2; abundance: few; j_gene: TRBJ2-5; d_gene: .; CDR3nt: TGTGCCAGCAGCCCCACCCAGGGGAACCAAGAGACCCAGTACTTC; CDR3aa: CASSPTQGNQETQYF
v_gene: TRBV28; abundance: .; j_gene: TRBJ2-3; d_gene: TRBD1; CDR3nt: TGTGCCAGCAGTTCCCAGGACAGGCCCCCCGATACGCAGTATTTT; CDR3aa: CASSSQDRPPDTQYF
v_gene: TRBV11-2; abundance: .; j_gene: TRBJ1-2; d_gene: TRBD1; CDR3nt: TGTGCCAGCAGCGGCGCATGGACAGGGGAGAAGGGTGGCTACACCTTC; CDR3aa: CASSGAWTGEKGGYTF
v_gene: TRBV11-2; abundance: .; j_gene: TRBJ2-5; d_gene: TRBD2; CDR3nt: TGTGCCAGCAGCTCCCCGGGACTAGCGGGAAAAGAGACCCAGTACTTC; CDR3aa: CASSSPGLAGKETQYF
v_gene: TRBV19; abundance: .; j_gene: TRBJ2-7; d_gene: .; CDR3nt: TGTGCCAGTAGTTCCCGGGACAACTACGAGCAGTACTTC; CDR3aa: CASSSRDNYEQYF
v_gene: TRBV29-1; abundance: few; j_gene: TRBJ1-1; d_gene: .; CDR3nt: TGCAGCGTGCGGCTCCTTATGGGGAACACTGAAGCTTTCTTT; CDR3aa: CSVRLLMGNTEAFF
v_gene: TRBV19; abundance: .; j_gene: TRBJ2-1; d_gene: TRBD1; CDR3nt: TGTGCCAGTAGTGGGACAGGCCTGTTGAATGAGCAGTTCTTC; CDR3aa: CASSGTGLLNEQFF